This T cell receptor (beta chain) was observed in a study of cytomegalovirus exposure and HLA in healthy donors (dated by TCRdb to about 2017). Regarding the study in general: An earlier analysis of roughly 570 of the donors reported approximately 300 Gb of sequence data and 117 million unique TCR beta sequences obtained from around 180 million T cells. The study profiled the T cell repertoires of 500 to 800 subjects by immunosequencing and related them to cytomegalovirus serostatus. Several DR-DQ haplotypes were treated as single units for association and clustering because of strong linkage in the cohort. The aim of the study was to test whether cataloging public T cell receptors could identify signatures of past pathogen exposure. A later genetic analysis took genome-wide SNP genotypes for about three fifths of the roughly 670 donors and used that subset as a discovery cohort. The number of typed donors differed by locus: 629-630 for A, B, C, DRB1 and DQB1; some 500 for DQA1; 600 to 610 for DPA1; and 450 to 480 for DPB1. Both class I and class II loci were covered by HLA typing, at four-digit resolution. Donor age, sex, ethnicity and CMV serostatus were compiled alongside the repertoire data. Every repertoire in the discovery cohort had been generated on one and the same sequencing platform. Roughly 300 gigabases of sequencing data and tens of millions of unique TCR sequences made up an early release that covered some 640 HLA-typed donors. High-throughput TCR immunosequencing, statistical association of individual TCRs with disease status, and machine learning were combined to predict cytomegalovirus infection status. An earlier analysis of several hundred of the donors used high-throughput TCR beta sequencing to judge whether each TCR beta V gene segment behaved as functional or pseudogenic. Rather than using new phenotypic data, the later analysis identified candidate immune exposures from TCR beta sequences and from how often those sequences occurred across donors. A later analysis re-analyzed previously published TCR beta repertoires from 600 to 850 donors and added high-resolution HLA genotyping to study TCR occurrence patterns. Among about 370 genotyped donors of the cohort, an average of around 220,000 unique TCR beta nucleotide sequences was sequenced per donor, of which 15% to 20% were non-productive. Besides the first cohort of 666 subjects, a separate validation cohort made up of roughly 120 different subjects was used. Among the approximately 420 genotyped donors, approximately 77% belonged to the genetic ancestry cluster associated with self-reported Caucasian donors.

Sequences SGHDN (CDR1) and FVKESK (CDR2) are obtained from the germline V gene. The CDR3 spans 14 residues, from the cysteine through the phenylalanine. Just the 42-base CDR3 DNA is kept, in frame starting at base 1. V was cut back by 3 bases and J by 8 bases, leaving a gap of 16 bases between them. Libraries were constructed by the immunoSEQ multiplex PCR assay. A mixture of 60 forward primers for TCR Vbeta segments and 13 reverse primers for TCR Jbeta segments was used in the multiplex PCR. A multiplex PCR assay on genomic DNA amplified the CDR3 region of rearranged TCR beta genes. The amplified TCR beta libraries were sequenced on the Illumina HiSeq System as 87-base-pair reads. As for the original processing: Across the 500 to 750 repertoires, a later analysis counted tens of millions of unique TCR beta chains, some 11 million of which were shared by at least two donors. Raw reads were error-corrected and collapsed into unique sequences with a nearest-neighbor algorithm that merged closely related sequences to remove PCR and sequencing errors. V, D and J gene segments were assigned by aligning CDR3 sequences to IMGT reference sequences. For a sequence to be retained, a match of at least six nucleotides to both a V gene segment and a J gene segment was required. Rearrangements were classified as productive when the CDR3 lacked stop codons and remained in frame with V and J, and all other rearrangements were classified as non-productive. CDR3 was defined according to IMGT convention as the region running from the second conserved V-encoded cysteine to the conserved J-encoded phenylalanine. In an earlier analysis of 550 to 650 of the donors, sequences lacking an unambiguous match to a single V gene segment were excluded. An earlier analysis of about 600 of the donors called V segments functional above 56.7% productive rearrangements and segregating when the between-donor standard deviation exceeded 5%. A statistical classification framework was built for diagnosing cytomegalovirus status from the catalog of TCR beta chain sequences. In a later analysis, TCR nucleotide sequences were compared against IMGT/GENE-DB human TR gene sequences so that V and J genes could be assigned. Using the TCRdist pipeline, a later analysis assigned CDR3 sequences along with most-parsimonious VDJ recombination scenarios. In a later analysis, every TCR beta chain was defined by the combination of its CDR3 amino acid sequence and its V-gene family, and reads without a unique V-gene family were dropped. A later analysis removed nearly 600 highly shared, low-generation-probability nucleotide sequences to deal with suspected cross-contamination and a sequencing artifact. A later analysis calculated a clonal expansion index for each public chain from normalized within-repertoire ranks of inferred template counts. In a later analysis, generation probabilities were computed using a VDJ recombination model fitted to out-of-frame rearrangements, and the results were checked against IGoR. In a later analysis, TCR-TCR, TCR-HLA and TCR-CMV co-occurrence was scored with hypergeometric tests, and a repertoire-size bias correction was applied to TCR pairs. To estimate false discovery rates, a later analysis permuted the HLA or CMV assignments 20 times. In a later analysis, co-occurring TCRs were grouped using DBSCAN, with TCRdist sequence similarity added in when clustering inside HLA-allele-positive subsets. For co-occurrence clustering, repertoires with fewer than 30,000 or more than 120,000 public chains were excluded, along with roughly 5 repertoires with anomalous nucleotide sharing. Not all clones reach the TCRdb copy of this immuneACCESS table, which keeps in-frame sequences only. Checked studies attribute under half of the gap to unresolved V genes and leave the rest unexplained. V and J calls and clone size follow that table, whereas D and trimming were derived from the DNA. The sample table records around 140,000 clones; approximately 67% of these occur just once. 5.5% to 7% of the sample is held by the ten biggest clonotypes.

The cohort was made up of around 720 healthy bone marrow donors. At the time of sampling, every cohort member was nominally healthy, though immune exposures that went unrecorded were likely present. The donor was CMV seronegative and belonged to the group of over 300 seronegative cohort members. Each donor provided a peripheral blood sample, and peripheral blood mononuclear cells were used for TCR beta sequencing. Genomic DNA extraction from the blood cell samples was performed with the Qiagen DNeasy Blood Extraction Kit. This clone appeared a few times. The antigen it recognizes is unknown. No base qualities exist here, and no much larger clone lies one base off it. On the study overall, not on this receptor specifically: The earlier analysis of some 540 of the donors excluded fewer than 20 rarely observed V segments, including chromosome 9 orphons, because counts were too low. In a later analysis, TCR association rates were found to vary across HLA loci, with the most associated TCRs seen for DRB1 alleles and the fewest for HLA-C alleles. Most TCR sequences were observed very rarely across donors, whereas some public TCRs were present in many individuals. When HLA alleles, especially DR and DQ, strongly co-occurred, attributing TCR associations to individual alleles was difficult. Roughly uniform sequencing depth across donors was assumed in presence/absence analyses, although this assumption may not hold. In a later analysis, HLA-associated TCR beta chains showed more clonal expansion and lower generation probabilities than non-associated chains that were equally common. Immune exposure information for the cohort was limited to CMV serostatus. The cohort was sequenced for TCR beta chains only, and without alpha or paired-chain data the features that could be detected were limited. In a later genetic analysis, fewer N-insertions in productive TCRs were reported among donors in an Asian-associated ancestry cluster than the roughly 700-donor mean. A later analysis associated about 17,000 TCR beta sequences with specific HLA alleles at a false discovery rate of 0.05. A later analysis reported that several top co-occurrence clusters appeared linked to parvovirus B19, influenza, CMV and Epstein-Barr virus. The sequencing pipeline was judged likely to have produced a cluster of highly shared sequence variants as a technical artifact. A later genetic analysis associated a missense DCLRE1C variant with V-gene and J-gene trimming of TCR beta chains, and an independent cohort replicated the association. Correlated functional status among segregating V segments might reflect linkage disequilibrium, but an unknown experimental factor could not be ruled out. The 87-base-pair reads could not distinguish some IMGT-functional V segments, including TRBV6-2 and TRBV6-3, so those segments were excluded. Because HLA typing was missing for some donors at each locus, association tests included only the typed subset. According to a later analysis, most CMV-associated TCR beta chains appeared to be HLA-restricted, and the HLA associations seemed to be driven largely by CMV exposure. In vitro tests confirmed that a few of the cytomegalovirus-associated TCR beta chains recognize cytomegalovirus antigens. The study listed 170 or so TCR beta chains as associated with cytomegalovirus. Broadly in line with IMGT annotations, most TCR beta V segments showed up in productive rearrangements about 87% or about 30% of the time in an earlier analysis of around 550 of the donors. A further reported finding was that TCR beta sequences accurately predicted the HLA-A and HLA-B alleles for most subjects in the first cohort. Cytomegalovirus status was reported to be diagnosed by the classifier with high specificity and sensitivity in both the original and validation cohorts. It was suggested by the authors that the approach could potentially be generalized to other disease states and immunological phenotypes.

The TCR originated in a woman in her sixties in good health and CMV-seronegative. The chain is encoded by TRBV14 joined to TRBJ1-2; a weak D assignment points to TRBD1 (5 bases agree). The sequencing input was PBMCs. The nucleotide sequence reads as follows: TGTGCCAGCAGCCACTTTACGGAAGGGGCCGGCTACACCTTC. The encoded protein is CASSHFTEGAGYTF.